The 12 T cell receptor beta chains below all came from one sample that was sequenced in a study of blood T cell repertoires in COVID-19. Assay used: immunoSEQ multiplex PCR; TCRdb lists only in-frame clones, some missing. The table lists about 240,000 clones, around 85% of them singletons. The specimen sequenced was peripheral blood. Receptors originate from a man aged 55-75 years with acute or convalescent COVID-19.

The chain couples TRBV3-1 (or the pseudogene TRBV3-2) to TRBJ2-2, with a possible D match to TRBD2 (5 bases). The CDR3 runs 17 residues. Per the germline V gene, CDR1 is LGHDT and CDR2 is YNNKEL (reference sequence). V shed 0 bases and J shed 5 bases, with 16 bases lying between them. Written as DNA, the CDR3 is TGTGCCAGCAGCCAAGACGCCGTGGGAGTAGCTACCGGGGAGCTGTTTTTT. It encodes CASSQDAVGVATGELFF.

This rearrangement joins TRBV19 to TRBJ1-2; D might be TRBD1 (6 bases). The CDR3 spans 12 residues. V dropped 8 bases and J dropped 8 bases, with 15 bases sitting between them. Germline assignment: CDR1 LNHDA and CDR2 SQIVND (reference sequence). The CDR3 nucleotides read TGTGCCAGTTGGGGGCGAACGCAAGGCTACACCTTC. Translating it yields CASWGRTQGYTF.

The chain links TRBV6-4 to TRBJ1-5, with D possibly TRBD1 on 5 matching bases. V lost 8 bases and J 6 bases, leaving 14 bases between the germline ends. Germline CDR1 MRHNA, CDR2 SNTAGT. The CDR3 has 13 amino acids. The CDR3 sequence: CASASDQGQPQHF. Here the CDR3 DNA reads TGTGCCAGCGCCTCTGACCAGGGTCAGCCCCAGCATTTT.

The chain couples TRBV5-1 to TRBJ1-2, with D perhaps matching TRBD1 (5 bases). Trimming took 0 bases from V and 4 from J, leaving 13 bases between them. There are 15 residues in the CDR3. Germline CDR1 and CDR2: SGHRS and YFSETQ. The CDR3 sequence: CASSLGTGESYGYTF. For the CDR3, the DNA is TGCGCCAGCAGCTTGGGTACAGGAGAGAGCTATGGCTACACCTTC.

V usage is TRBV7-2 and J usage is TRBJ1-2; perhaps TRBD1 as D (5 bases). V was shortened by 3 bases and J by 4 bases, with 21 bases between the two germline ends. The CDR3 length is 17 residues. Looked up from germline, CDR1 is SGHTA and CDR2 is FQGNSA. CDR3 DNA sequence: TGTGCCAGCAGCTTTAGCCTATTAGGGGCTAACAGCTATGGCTACACCTTC. Residues: CASSFSLLGANSYGYTF. The variable domain in full, with the rest retrieved from reference TRBV7-2 and TRBJ1-2, is GAGVSQSPSNKVTEKGKDVELRCDPISGHTALYWYRQSLGQGLEFLIYFQGNSAPDKSGLPSDRFSAERTGGSVSTLTIQRTQQEDSAVYLCASSFSLLGANSYGYTFGSGTRLTVV.

This clone was observed a single time. The chain is built from TRBV4-3 and TRBJ2-7; D unresolved. The CDR3 is made up of 13 amino acids. The germline V gene encodes CDR1 LGHNA and CDR2 YSLEER. Trimming removed 0 bases from V and 4 bases from J, with 7 bases in between. The DNA of the CDR3 is TGCGCCAGCAGCCAAGAAAGACATTACGAGCAGTACTTC. Protein product: CASSQERHYEQYF.

V is TRBV6-5 and J is TRBJ1-5; 8 bases map to TRBD1. The CDR3 length is 14 residues. Germline CDR1 is MNHEY and CDR2 is SVGAGI. V shed 8 bases and J 6 bases; nucleotides not matched to a gene: 9. This CDR3 is CASAGTGSGQPQHF. Here the CDR3 DNA reads TGTGCCAGCGCCGGGACAGGCTCGGGTCAGCCCCAGCATTTT.

This clone is a singleton in its sample. This sequence joins TRBV6-5 and TRBJ1-2; D is perhaps TRBD1 (5 bases). V lost 7 bases to trimming and J lost 4 bases, with 13 bases between them. The CDR3 contains 13 residues. Germline-derived CDR1 and CDR2 are MNHEY and SVGAGI. CDR3 protein: CASMRGGGYGYTF. CDR3 coding DNA: TGTGCCAGCATGAGGGGAGGCGGCTATGGCTACACCTTC.

The J gene is TRBJ1-5, the V gene TRBV7-2; TRBD1 matches at 11 bases. CDR1 is SGHTA and CDR2 is FQGNSA in the germline V gene. After removal of 3 bases from V and 5 bases from J, the junction contained 3 bases not matched to a gene. The CDR3 is 15 amino acids. The CDR3 nucleotides are TGTGCCAGCAGCTTGGACAGGGGGCTTGATCAGCCCCAGCATTTT. As protein: CASSLDRGLDQPQHF.

The chain couples TRBV27 to TRBJ2-1; the match to TRBD2 covers 10 bases. CDR3 length equals 15 residues. The germline V gene has CDR1 MNHEY and CDR2 SMNVEV (reference sequence). V trimming: 4 bases; J trimming: 4 bases; junction bases outside the gene matches: 4. CDR3: CASSSGTSVYNEQFF. CDR3 nucleotide sequence: TGTGCCAGCAGTTCCGGGACTAGCGTTTACAATGAGCAGTTCTTC.

The CDR3 reads CASSKRWDRGAGYTF. The CDR3 nucleotides read TGTGCCAGCAGCAAAAGATGGGACAGGGGAGCTGGCTACACCTTC. V usage is TRBV21-1 and J usage is TRBJ1-2; the table calls TRBD1, which could not be checked here. TRBV21-1 is classified as a pseudogene. There are 15 residues in the CDR3.

This clone was observed a few times. The genes are TRBV6-6 and TRBJ1-4; possible D gene TRBD1, 6 bases. This CDR3 is built from 14 residues. V dropped 5 bases and J dropped 7 bases, with 14 bases sitting between them. Germline assignment: CDR1 MNHNY and CDR2 SVGAGI (reference sequence). The CDR3 spells CASSRDILGEKLFF. CDR3 coding DNA: TGTGCCAGCAGTCGGGACATTCTGGGTGAAAAACTGTTTTTT.